The clone carrying this T cell receptor (beta chain) occurred many times. Its antigen is not identified. These data originate in a study of molecular identifiers for immune sequencing clone quantification. Listed TCR primers and previously described methods were used for bulk TCR libraries. TCRdb used MiXCR to reprocess the PCR reads, holding one entry per CDR3 protein. The sample includes approximately 320,000 distinct CDR3 sequences, 24% seen only once; the top ten take 0.74%. The naive CD8 libraries originated from between roughly 18,000 and 1,100,000 sorted cells and drew on 10%, 30% or 50% RNA. Study conclusions and caveats: Underestimation of highly expanded clone sizes could arise where identical TCR molecules share a barcode. Clones carrying above 20 RNA copies accounted for over 98% of effector molecules, under 1% in naive cells.

Germline CDR1 SGHRS, CDR2 YFSETQ. CDR3 size: 13 residues. The V gene end was trimmed by 5 bases and the J gene end by 4 bases; junction bases not matched to a gene: 4. The source is a human donor in good health. Some libraries in this study had Jurkat cell RNA spiked in. Material for sequencing was naive CD8+ T cells from blood, with Jurkat cell RNA spiked in. As for subset: FACS-sorted CD8+CD4-CCR7+CD45RA+ naive T cells. This sequence joins TRBV5-1 and TRBJ2-3, with 7 bases aligning to TRBD1. The CDR3 DNA reads as TGCGCCAGCAGGCCCCAGGGGGCAGATACGCAGTATTTT. Translated: CASRPQGADTQYF. Full variable domain (remainder filled in from reference TRBV5-1 and TRBJ2-3): KAGVTQTPRYLIKTRGQQVTLSCSPISGHRSVSWYQQTPGQGLQFLFEYFSETQRNKGNFPGRFSGRQFSNSRSEMNVSTLELGDSALYLCASRPQGADTQYFGPGTRLTVL.